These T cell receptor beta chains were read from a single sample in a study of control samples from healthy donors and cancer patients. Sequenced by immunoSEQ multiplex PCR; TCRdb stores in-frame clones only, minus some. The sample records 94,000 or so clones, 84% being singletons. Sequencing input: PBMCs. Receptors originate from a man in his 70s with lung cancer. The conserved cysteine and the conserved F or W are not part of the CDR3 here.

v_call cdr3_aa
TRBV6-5 ASRRQGEFYEQY
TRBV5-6 ASSLEGGRGNQPQH
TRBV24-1 ATSPPGQPQH
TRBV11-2 ASSFGNTIY
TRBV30 AWSVRDRVSDTQY
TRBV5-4 ALGVAATDTQY
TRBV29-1 SVASKGDTQY
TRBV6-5 ASRQSGTGAHEQF
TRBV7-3 ASSQDREQF
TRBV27 ASSLKSTDTQY
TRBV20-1 SATIQYEQY
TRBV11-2 ASSLDILESPGEQF
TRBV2 ASREQGFEAF
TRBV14 ASSQVNGAGTEAF
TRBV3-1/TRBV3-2 ASSQDLGFNYGYT
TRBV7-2 ASSLVGGPYNEQF
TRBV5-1 ASSLGVQTQY
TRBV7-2 ASSALLAGGTGEQY
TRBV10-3 AISARLDNEQF
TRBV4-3 ASSQVWGQGKFYEQY
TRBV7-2 ASSLDSGANTGELF
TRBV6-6 ASSYPPKLAGAEQF
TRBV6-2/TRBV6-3 ASSYGGGSIYEQY
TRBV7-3 ASSLRLNTGELF
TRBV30 AWSTQGATEAF
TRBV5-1 ASSLQVSSYEQY
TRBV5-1 ASSLEGSRNSPLH
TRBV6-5 ATTTHNEQF
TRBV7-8 ASSGTGGDNSPLH
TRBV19 ASSIQGGNEKLF
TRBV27 ASRDGARTHEQY
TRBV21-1 ASSKVLFGLSVGETQY
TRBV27 ASSTRLAGYNEQF